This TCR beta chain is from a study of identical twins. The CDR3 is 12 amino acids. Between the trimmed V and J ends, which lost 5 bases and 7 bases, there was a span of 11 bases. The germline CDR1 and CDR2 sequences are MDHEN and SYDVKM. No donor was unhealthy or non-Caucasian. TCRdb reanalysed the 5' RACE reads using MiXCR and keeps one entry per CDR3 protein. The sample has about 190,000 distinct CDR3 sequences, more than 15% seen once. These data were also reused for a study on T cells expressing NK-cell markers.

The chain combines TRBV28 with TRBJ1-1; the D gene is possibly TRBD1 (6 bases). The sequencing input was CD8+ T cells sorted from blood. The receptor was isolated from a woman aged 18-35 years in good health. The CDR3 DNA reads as TGTGCCAGCAGTAAGGACAGAAGTGAAGCTTTCTTT. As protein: CASSKDRSEAFF.